This TCR beta chain was captured in a study of shared clonotypes between healthy human individuals (dated by TCRdb to 2018 to 2020). Concerning the study at large: A couple of women and three men aged 18 to 49 years were included in the cohort. Per donor, three plates each were used for CD4 naive and CD4 memory, two for CD8 naive, and one for CD8 memory. The study deeply sequenced blood TCR repertoires of 5 or 6 healthy adults to estimate repertoire size and the extent of clonotype sharing between individuals. Different laboratories and diverse techniques were used to prepare libraries and sequence TCR repertoires, to increase sequencing depth and limit assay-specific biases. Each donor's leukapheresis produced roughly between roughly 0.9 and 8.9 billion PBMCs. On the study overall, not on this receptor specifically: Naive subsets generally had larger estimated clonotype richness than memory subsets. Even with the large sequencing depth, rarefaction of the sorted-subset datasets indicated that sequencing was incomplete. The small number of donors limited the genetic and exposure-history diversity represented. Only blood was sampled, and tissue TCR repertoires likely differ from those in blood. Sharing across a few donors was observed for about 5% of naive CD4, 3.5% of naive CD8, 2% to 2.5% of memory CD4, and around 0.4% of memory CD8 clonotypes. Clonotypes shared by all four sorted-subset donors showed higher generation probabilities than non-shared clonotypes. Pairwise subsampling indicated that sequencing depth was expected to affect the degree of clonotype sharing among donors.

As regards this clone: The antigen it recognizes is unknown. No quality values exist for individual bases; no much larger clone is one base distant.

The donors were healthy, HIV-negative adults with no recently reported acute infections or vaccinations. Only Caucasian adults living in Nashville, Tennessee, USA were represented among the donors. CD4+ T cells were enriched by magnetic negative selection; naive cells were then positively selected on CD45RA, and the negative fraction formed the memory subset. After blood collection by leukapheresis, PBMCs were isolated using Ficoll-Histopaque density gradient centrifugation and then cryopreserved in the vapor phase of liquid nitrogen. Purity and quantity of every magnetically sorted T cell population were checked by analytical flow cytometry. Genomic DNA was isolated from every sorted fraction and measured by UV absorbance on a Nanodrop 2000c. TCR CDR3 regions were amplified from genomic DNA by multiplex PCR using the deep immunoSEQ assay. Extracted genomic DNA from each cell subset was distributed evenly across all wells of several immunoSEQ 96-well plates, and each plate was treated as a replicate. For sorted subsets, 150 to 250 ng genomic DNA, equal to approximately 30,000 T cell genomes, was loaded into each replicate PCR. Purified libraries were measured with a Qubit 3.0 fluorometer, size-checked on a Bioanalyzer 2100, and measured again with the KAPA Library Quantification kit. Each immunoSEQ 96-well plate was sequenced on its own single-read 150-cycle Illumina NextSeq 550 flow cell. In the paper's pipeline: Because the immunoSEQ output included only junctional sequences and no quality scores, the filtering could not be the same as the filtering used for full-length reads. To assign V/J genes and CDR3, sequences were annotated using PyIR, a Python wrapper for IgBLAST v1.9, with IMGT germline references. Reads were filtered out if the reads had weak V/J assignments (E-value above 1e-6), no CDR3, stop codons, out-of-frame junctions, or ambiguous translated residues. V3J clonotypes were defined as sequences sharing an identical inferred V gene, J gene, and CDR3 amino acid sequence. The percentage overlap between two repertoires was calculated by dividing the number of shared unique clonotypes by the size of the smaller repertoire. Repertoire richness was assessed with RTK rarefaction, the Chao1 estimator, and Recon v2.1 estimates of unobserved clonotypes. OLGA was used to compute generation probabilities for all TCRbeta clonotypes that the gDNA method yielded from a few donors. Held by TCRdb, this immuneACCESS table contains in-frame sequences only and omits some clones. Under half of the omission traces to an unresolved V gene where checked; the cause of the rest is unknown. For V, J and clone size, that table is used; D and trimming come from the DNA. The sample data list hundreds of thousands of clones, and around 78% of these were observed just once. The ten largest clones take up 1.5% to 2% of the sample.

The TCR was taken from a woman in her thirties in good health. What was sequenced was memory CD4+ T cells sorted from blood. This specimen's cell subset or site label, per the study, means: CD45RA-negative fraction.

The DNA is TGTGCCAGCTCACCATACACAGGGGGCATTGAGACCCAGTACTTC. Its protein product is CASSPYTGGIETQYF. Rearrangement joined TRBV18 to TRBJ2-5; 9 junctional bases match TRBD1. The CDR3 sequence holds 15 residues, the cysteine and phenylalanine included. Just CDR3 DNA is preserved here, 45 bases in frame from base 1. According to the germline V gene, CDR1 reads KGHSH and CDR2 reads LQKENI. The germline V end is reduced by 2 bases and the J end by 5 bases; junction bases left unmatched: 6.